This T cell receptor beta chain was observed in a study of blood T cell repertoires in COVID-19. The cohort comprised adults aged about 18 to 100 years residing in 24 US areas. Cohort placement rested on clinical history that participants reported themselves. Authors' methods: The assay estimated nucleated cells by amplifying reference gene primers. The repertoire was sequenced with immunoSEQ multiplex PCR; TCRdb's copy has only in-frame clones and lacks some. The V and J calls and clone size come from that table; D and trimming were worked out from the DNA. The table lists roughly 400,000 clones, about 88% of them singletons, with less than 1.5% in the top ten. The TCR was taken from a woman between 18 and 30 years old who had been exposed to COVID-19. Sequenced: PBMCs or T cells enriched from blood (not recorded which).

CDR3 bases: TGTGCCAGCAGCCGCGACAGATTAAGCTACGAGCAGTACTTC. Encoded protein: CASSRDRLSYEQYF. The chain combines TRBV11-3 with TRBJ2-7; D might be TRBD1 (5 bases). CDR1 and CDR2 from the germline V gene are SGHNT and YENEEA. The CDR3 is made up of 14 amino acids. Trimming cost V 5 bases and J 3 bases, with 14 bases left between them.